This T cell receptor (beta chain) stems from a study of CD8 T cells in ankylosing spondylitis. V gave up 0 bases and J gave up 12 bases, with 15 bases separating them. Germline V gives CDR1 SGHRS, CDR2 YFSETQ. The CDR3 has 14 residues. This clonotype has just a few counts. Antigen specificity is unknown. With molecular barcodes, quantitative 5'-RACE was used to make the TCR beta libraries. TCRdb used MiXCR to reprocess the 5' RACE reads, holding one entry per CDR3 protein. The repertoire has roughly 450,000 distinct CDR3 sequences, 26% of them found once; the top ten carry 0.85% to 1%. Study observations and caveats: With a CD8+ phenotype, disease-linked clones were relatively rare in peripheral blood. Prior literature has documented some motif variants in synovial fluid and blood from reactive arthritis. Characteristic, it appeared, of ankylosing spondylitis blood was a TCR beta motif of about eight highly homologous variants. Enrichment of disease-linked clones was reportedly significant in matched ankylosing spondylitis synovial fluid.

This sequence was found in a male donor with ankylosing spondylitis. The chain recombines TRBV5-1 with TRBJ1-4; tentative D call: TRBD1 (5 bases). Sequences were obtained from blood, either unsorted or a sorted T cell fraction (not recorded which). CDR3 residues: CASSLDVGSGELFF. In DNA form, the CDR3 reads TGCGCCAGCAGCTTGGACGTTGGCTCGGGGGAACTGTTTTTT.